A selection of T cell receptor beta chains follows, all from one sample in a study of OX40 agonist ivuxolimab in advanced cancers. Here immunoSEQ multiplex PCR was the method, and the copy in TCRdb shows in-frame clones only, minus some. Among 50,000 to 60,000 clones listed, 65% to 85% were seen once. The specimen was CD4+ or CD8+ T cells sorted from blood, collected in a trial of the OX40 agonist ivuxolimab. The receptors here all came from an adult with an advanced solid tumor such as melanoma, head and neck, liver or kidney cancer. Each CDR3 is given with its conserved first and last residue. The order of the fields is CDR3 protein, CDR3 DNA, D gene, clone size, J gene, V gene. A D gene is named only where the DNA matches it firmly. Size tells how often a clone was seen (once, few, many) or the class of an expanded clone, and some rows leave it out.

CDR3aa: CASSTGTGDEKLFF
CDR3nt: TGTGCCAGTAGTACGGGGACAGGGGATGAAAAACTGTTTTTT
d_gene: TRBD1
abundance: many
j_gene: TRBJ1-4
v_gene: TRBV19

CDR3aa: CASSHYDNTGELFF
CDR3nt: TGCGCCAGCAGCCACTATGACAACACCGGGGAGCTGTTTTTT
d_gene: .
abundance: few
j_gene: TRBJ2-2
v_gene: TRBV4-3

CDR3aa: CASSRQGAGEQYF
CDR3nt: TGTGCCAGCAGCCGACAGGGGGCCGGCGAGCAGTACTTC
d_gene: TRBD1
abundance: .
j_gene: TRBJ2-7
v_gene: TRBV7-2

CDR3aa: CASSPRSGQGNTEAFF
CDR3nt: TGTGCCAGCAGCCCAAGGTCGGGACAGGGGAACACTGAAGCTTTCTTT
d_gene: TRBD1
abundance: once
j_gene: TRBJ1-1
v_gene: TRBV7-3

CDR3aa: CASSITPGATQYF
CDR3nt: TGTGCCAGTAGTATTACACCAGGGGCGACCCAGTACTTC
d_gene: .
abundance: .
j_gene: TRBJ2-5
v_gene: TRBV19

CDR3aa: CASSLTSGSTDTQYF
CDR3nt: TGCGCCAGCAGCCTGACTAGCGGAAGCACAGATACGCAGTATTTT
d_gene: TRBD2
abundance: .
j_gene: TRBJ2-3
v_gene: TRBV4-3

CDR3aa: CASISQAYSPLHF
CDR3nt: TGTGCCAGCATATCCCAGGCGTATTCACCCCTCCACTTT
d_gene: .
abundance: few
j_gene: TRBJ1-6
v_gene: TRBV2

CDR3aa: CASSFGLAGGANTGELFF
CDR3nt: TGTGCCAGCAGCTTTGGACTAGCGGGAGGCGCGAACACCGGGGAGCTGTTTTTT
d_gene: TRBD2
abundance: .
j_gene: TRBJ2-2
v_gene: TRBV5-6

CDR3aa: CASRPGQMYSGYTF
CDR3nt: TGTGCCAGCAGACCGGGACAGATGTACTCCGGCTACACCTTC
d_gene: TRBD1
abundance: .
j_gene: TRBJ1-2
v_gene: TRBV6-5

CDR3aa: CASSSDPGQGTYEQYF
CDR3nt: TGCGCCAGCAGCTCTGACCCTGGACAGGGGACCTACGAGCAGTACTTC
d_gene: TRBD1
abundance: .
j_gene: TRBJ2-7
v_gene: TRBV5-1

CDR3aa: CASSLPQENTGELFF
CDR3nt: TGTGCCAGCAGTCTTCCACAGGAGAACACCGGGGAGCTGTTTTTT
d_gene: .
abundance: .
j_gene: TRBJ2-2
v_gene: TRBV28

CDR3aa: CASSLAWGPHEQYF
CDR3nt: TGTGCCAGCAGCTTAGCATGGGGGCCCCACGAGCAGTACTTC
d_gene: .
abundance: .
j_gene: TRBJ2-7
v_gene: TRBV7-8

CDR3aa: CAISVRTGWAKNIQYF
CDR3nt: TGTGCCATCAGTGTGCGGACAGGGTGGGCCAAAAACATTCAGTACTTC
d_gene: TRBD1
abundance: once
j_gene: TRBJ2-4
v_gene: TRBV10-3

CDR3aa: CAWSVGGYTEAFF
CDR3nt: TGTGCCTGGAGTGTAGGGGGTTACACTGAAGCTTTCTTT
d_gene: .
abundance: .
j_gene: TRBJ1-1
v_gene: TRBV30

CDR3aa: CASKGQTYEQYF
CDR3nt: TGTGCCAGCAAAGGACAGACCTACGAGCAGTACTTC
d_gene: .
abundance: .
j_gene: TRBJ2-7
v_gene: TRBV6-5

CDR3aa: CASSPDRGTNYGYTF
CDR3nt: TGTGCCAGCAGCCCCGACAGGGGTACTAACTATGGCTACACCTTC
d_gene: TRBD1
abundance: .
j_gene: TRBJ1-2
v_gene: TRBV5-5

CDR3aa: CASSGKSRNTEAFF
CDR3nt: TGTGCCAGCAGTGGAAAGAGCAGGAACACTGAAGCTTTCTTT
d_gene: .
abundance: .
j_gene: TRBJ1-1
v_gene: TRBV6-1

CDR3aa: CASTYAGGWGYTF
CDR3nt: TGCGCCAGCACCTACGCGGGGGGCTGGGGCTACACCTTC
d_gene: .
abundance: few
j_gene: TRBJ1-2
v_gene: TRBV5-1

CDR3aa: CASRDIGGVERPQHF
CDR3nt: TGTGCCAGTAGGGATATTGGGGGAGTCGAGAGGCCCCAGCATTTT
d_gene: .
abundance: .
j_gene: TRBJ1-5
v_gene: TRBV19

CDR3aa: CASSYRVWGNSPLHF
CDR3nt: TGTGCCAGCAGTTACAGGGTATGGGGGAATTCACCCCTCCACTTT
d_gene: .
abundance: .
j_gene: TRBJ1-6
v_gene: TRBV11-2

CDR3aa: CASSANQPQHF
CDR3nt: TGTGCCAGCAGCGCGAATCAGCCCCAGCATTTT
d_gene: .
abundance: .
j_gene: TRBJ1-5
v_gene: TRBV5-6

CDR3aa: CASSPANPKAGDSYNEQFF
CDR3nt: TGTGCCAGCAGCCCTGCGAATCCGAAAGCGGGAGACTCCTACAATGAGCAGTTCTTC
d_gene: TRBD2
abundance: .
j_gene: TRBJ2-1
v_gene: TRBV5-4

CDR3aa: CASSFANGRGSPLHF
CDR3nt: TGTGCCAGCAGCTTCGCGAACGGACGGGGTTCACCCCTCCACTTT
d_gene: .
abundance: .
j_gene: TRBJ1-6
v_gene: TRBV7-2

CDR3aa: CASSLAGVTDNEQFF
CDR3nt: TGTGCCAGCAGTTTAGCGGGAGTGACTGACAATGAGCAGTTCTTC
d_gene: TRBD2
abundance: few
j_gene: TRBJ2-1
v_gene: TRBV6-6

CDR3aa: CASSLTGTDTQYF
CDR3nt: TGTGCCAGCAGCTTAACGGGCACAGATACGCAGTATTTT
d_gene: .
abundance: .
j_gene: TRBJ2-3
v_gene: TRBV11-2

CDR3aa: CASSRGIYDYTF
CDR3nt: TGTGCCAGCAGTAGGGGAATATATGACTACACCTTC
d_gene: .
abundance: .
j_gene: TRBJ1-2
v_gene: TRBV6-5

CDR3aa: CASSLASGETQYF
CDR3nt: TGCGCCAGCAGCTTGGCCAGTGGGGAGACCCAGTACTTC
d_gene: .
abundance: .
j_gene: TRBJ2-5
v_gene: TRBV5-1